The T cell receptor (beta chain) under discussion was sequenced for a study of chemoradiotherapy in HPV16-positive cancers. Study context: Candidate HPV-specific T-cell clones and common TCR motifs came from functional assays in a couple of HPV16-positive patients.

With 2 bases removed from V and 1 base from J, the gap between germline ends came to 12 bases. Germline CDR1 is MNHEY and CDR2 is SMNVEV (reference sequence). The length of the CDR3 is 15 residues. Over chemoradiotherapy, repertoires were sampled more than once. This clone was seen a handful of times. The table came from immunoSEQ multiplex PCR; TCRdb's copy has only in-frame clones and leaves some out. Among 3,000 to 4,000 clones listed, 75% to 95% were seen once. The chain joins TRBV27 to TRBJ2-7; D gene uncertain. The TCR sequence derives from a human donor with HPV-associated anogenital cancer. This specimen consisted of blood, obtained from a patient who underwent chemoradiotherapy. The CDR3 coding sequence is TGTGCCAGCAGTTTAAAAGGCTTCGTATCCTACGAGCAGTACTTC. Amino acid sequence: CASSLKGFVSYEQYF.